This entry lists 18 T cell receptor beta chains sequenced from one sample in a study of spatial heterogeneity in lung cancer. Using its own MiXCR run on the 5' RACE reads, TCRdb lists one record per CDR3 protein. The table records more than 85,000 distinct CDR3 sequences, approximately 8.6% of them present only once. Time point meaning: sample taken at primary tumor resection. The authors sequenced whole RNA from tumor, nontumor lung or frozen PBMC without sorting. This specimen was PBMCs, taken at surgery. The receptors derive from a male donor with early-stage non-small cell lung cancer.

This clonotype appeared many times. The chain recombines TRBV5-5 with TRBJ1-4; possible D gene TRBD1, 6 bases. The CDR3 has 15 residues. Germline-derived CDR1 and CDR2 are SGHKS and YYEKEE (reference sequence). V lost 6 bases and J lost 4, with 16 bases in between. The CDR3 nucleotides are TGTGCCAGCACTGATCTGGCAGGGGATAATGAAAAACTGTTTTTT. Amino acids: CASTDLAGDNEKLFF.

This clonotype was found many times. The chain links TRBV20-1 to TRBJ2-3; 7 bases map to TRBD2. Germline CDR1 reads DFQATT; CDR2 reads SNEGSKA (reference sequence). Trimming at V came to 0 bases and at J to 2 bases, leaving 5 bases not matched to a gene. This CDR3 has 15 residues. As DNA, the CDR3 is TGCAGTGCTAGAGATGCGGGGGACTTCACAGATACGCAGTATTTT. Translated: CSARDAGDFTDTQYF.

The chain uses TRBV15 and TRBJ2-3, with unresolved D. Germline loops: CDR1 LNHNV, CDR2 YYDKDF (reference sequence). The CDR3 runs to 14 residues. With 0 bases removed from V and 1 base from J, the gap between germline ends came to 5 bases. The CDR3 DNA follows: TGTGCCACCAGCAGAGATCCGGGCACAGATACGCAGTATTTT. Protein: CATSRDPGTDTQYF.

For this clonotype: A much larger clone is a single base away; this may be a read error. The gene calls are TRBV9 and TRBJ2-3; possibly TRBD1 for D (6 bases). Germline V gene sequence: CDR1 SGDLS, CDR2 YYNGEE. The CDR3 is 13 amino acids. The CDR3, as DNA: TGTGCCAGCAGCCGGACAGTTTACGATATGCAGTATTTT. Translated: CASSRTVYDMQYF.

This clonotype appeared many times. The gene calls are TRBV5-1 and TRBJ1-5; a weak D match, TRBD1 (6 bases). Looked up from germline, CDR1 is SGHRS and CDR2 is YFSETQ. The ends were cut back, 4 bases at V and 6 bases at J, with 11 bases in the middle. This CDR3 has 13 amino acids. The CDR3 is CASSPSGAQPQHF. The DNA for the CDR3 is TGCGCCAGCAGCCCCTCGGGGGCTCAGCCCCAGCATTTT.

This clonotype has at least ten counts. The chain joins TRBV24-1 to TRBJ2-7, with 10 bases matching TRBD2. The length of the CDR3 is 16 residues. The germline V gene encodes CDR1 KGHDR and CDR2 SFDVKD. The trim removed 6 bases at V and 2 bases at J, leaving 9 bases unmatched. CDR3: CATSPLAGRPTYEQYF. In nucleotides, the CDR3 is TGTGCCACCAGTCCACTAGCGGGACGACCGACCTACGAGCAGTACTTC.

This clonotype was found many times. V usage is TRBV28 and J usage is TRBJ1-5, with 9 positions matching TRBD1. CDR3 length: 14 amino acids. Germline V gives CDR1 MDHEN, CDR2 SYDVKM. V lost 5 bases to trimming and J lost 7 bases; unmatched junction nucleotides: 6. CDR3 nucleotide sequence: TGTGCCAGCAGTGATAGACAGGGGGGACAGCCCCAGCATTTT. As protein: CASSDRQGGQPQHF.

The chain recombines TRBV10-3 with TRBJ2-1, with 8 nucleotides matching TRBD1. Germline-derived CDR1 and CDR2 are ENHRY and SYGVKD. The ends lost 3 bases at V and 7 bases at J; junction bases unmatched: 5. This CDR3 has 14 amino acids. This chain's CDR3 is CAISDGQGRNEQFF. The CDR3 nucleotides are TGTGCCATCAGTGACGGACAGGGTAGAAATGAGCAGTTCTTC.

This chain links TRBV7-2 with TRBJ2-3, with 10 bases matching TRBD2. The CDR3 is 14 amino acids. Germline V gene lookup returns CDR1 SGHTA and CDR2 FQGNSA. The ends lost 6 bases at V and 6 bases at J; junction bases unmatched: 6. The CDR3 DNA reads as TGTGCCAGCAGTATTAGCGGGGGGATGGATACGCAGTATTTT. Translating it yields CASSISGGMDTQYF.

There are a few counts of this clonotype. The J gene is TRBJ2-1, the V gene TRBV29-1; D remains unclear. The CDR3 runs to 11 residues. The germline gives CDR1 SQVTM, CDR2 ANQGSEA. V was shortened by 6 bases and J by 0 bases, with 3 bases between the two germline ends. This chain's CDR3 is CSVSSYNEQFF. The CDR3 region has the DNA TGCAGCGTCTCCTCCTACAATGAGCAGTTCTTC.

The CDR3 coding sequence is TGTGCCAGCAGCTTAGTCGTTGGAGGGAACACCGGGGAGCTGTTTTTT. Translating it yields CASSLVVGGNTGELFF. The J gene is TRBJ2-2, the V gene TRBV7-9; the D gene is possibly TRBD2 (5 bases). Germline V CDR1 and CDR2: SEHNR, FQNEAQ (reference sequence). The CDR3 has 16 amino acids. Trimming pared 1 base from V and 1 base from J, leaving 10 bases between.

This clonotype was seen at least ten times. The rearrangement joins TRBV7-6 to TRBJ2-5; TRBD1 is a possible D gene (8 bases). Germline V gene data show CDR1 as SGHVS and CDR2 as FNYEAQ. This CDR3 has 15 residues. V was trimmed by 3 bases and J by 4 bases, leaving 15 bases between them. This chain's CDR3 is CASSLAGGGGETQYF. CDR3 nucleotides: TGTGCCAGCAGCTTGGCAGGGGGCGGGGGAGAGACCCAGTACTTC.

The rearrangement uses TRBV7-9 and TRBJ2-1; the D gene is possibly TRBD1 (5 bases). Trimming cost V 0 bases and J 2 bases, with 8 bases left between them. Germline V gene data show CDR1 as SEHNR and CDR2 as FQNEAQ (reference sequence). The CDR3 has 15 amino acids. CDR3 coding DNA: TGTGCCAGCAGCTTAGCGGGGCCTACCTACAATGAGCAGTTCTTC. It translates to CASSLAGPTYNEQFF. Complete variable domain (other parts from reference TRBV7-9 and TRBJ2-1): DTGVSQNPRHKITKRGQNVTFRCDPISEHNRLYWYRQTLGQGPEFLTYFQNEAQLEKSRLLSDRFSAERPKGSFSTLEIQRTEQGDSAMYLCASSLAGPTYNEQFFGPGTRLTVL.

This clonotype was counted many times. This chain's CDR3 is CASSSTDYLTDTQYF. The CDR3 coding sequence is TGCGCCAGCAGCTCTACAGACTACCTCACAGATACGCAGTATTTT. The chain couples TRBV5-1 to TRBJ2-3; D possibly corresponds to TRBD2 (5 bases). The CDR3 is 15 residues long. Germline CDR1 and CDR2: SGHRS and YFSETQ. The germline V and J ends were trimmed by 3 bases and 2 bases, with 13 bases remaining between them.

This clonotype has at least ten counts. The chain combines TRBV7-9 with TRBJ1-6; D remains ambiguous. Germline lookup yields CDR1 SEHNR and CDR2 FQNEAQ (reference sequence). V gave up 1 base and J gave up 4 bases, with 5 bases separating them. The CDR3 is made up of 14 amino acids. The CDR3: CASSLEGYNSPLHF. The CDR3 DNA reads TGTGCCAGCAGCTTAGAAGGTTATAATTCACCCCTCCACTTT.

Ten or more counts support this clonotype. The chain uses TRBV27 and TRBJ1-1, with 8 bases matching TRBD1. The CDR3 totals 15 residues. In germline, CDR1 is MNHEY, CDR2 SMNVEV (reference sequence). J lost 6 bases, V lost 5 bases, and 11 bases had no gene match. The CDR3: CASSAWTGRISEAFF. The CDR3 nucleotides are TGTGCCAGCAGTGCGTGGACAGGGAGGATATCTGAAGCTTTCTTT.

There are many counts of this clonotype. This chain joins TRBV7-2 and TRBJ2-2; tentatively, D is TRBD2 (5 bases). The germline V gene encodes CDR1 SGHTA and CDR2 FQGNSA. The V end was cut by 1 base, the J end by 7 bases, with 10 bases between. There are 14 residues in the CDR3. CDR3 sequence reads: CASSLVRGVGELFF. In nucleotides, the CDR3 is TGTGCCAGCAGCTTAGTTCGGGGAGTCGGGGAGCTGTTTTTT.

This clonotype occurred many times. The chain is built from TRBV10-3 and TRBJ1-6; D may be TRBD1 (6 bases). V was pared by 6 bases and J by 0 bases, with 6 bases between. Germline assignment: CDR1 ENHRY and CDR2 SYGVKD. This CDR3 is built from 14 residues. The CDR3 region has the DNA TGTGCCATCAGGGACAGCTCCTATAATTCACCCCTCCACTTT. Its translation: CAIRDSSYNSPLHF.